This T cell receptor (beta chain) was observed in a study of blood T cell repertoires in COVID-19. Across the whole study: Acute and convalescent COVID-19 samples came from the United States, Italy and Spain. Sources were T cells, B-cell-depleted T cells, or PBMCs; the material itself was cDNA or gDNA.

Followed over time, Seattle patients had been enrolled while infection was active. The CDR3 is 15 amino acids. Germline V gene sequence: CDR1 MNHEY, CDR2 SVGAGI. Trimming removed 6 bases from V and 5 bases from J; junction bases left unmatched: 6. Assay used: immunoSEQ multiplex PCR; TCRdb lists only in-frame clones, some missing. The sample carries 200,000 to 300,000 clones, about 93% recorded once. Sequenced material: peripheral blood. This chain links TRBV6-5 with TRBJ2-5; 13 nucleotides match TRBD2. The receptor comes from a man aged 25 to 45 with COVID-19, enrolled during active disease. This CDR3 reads CASSRTSGGTETQYF. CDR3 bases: TGTGCCAGCAGCAGGACTAGCGGGGGAACTGAGACCCAGTACTTC.